This note documents a single T cell receptor (beta chain) sequence. Only in-frame clones appear in the TCRdb table, and some are missing; sequencing was by immunoSEQ multiplex PCR. The sample includes some 230,000 clones, roughly four fifths of them seen just once. The sample comes from a study of blood T cell repertoires in COVID-19. CDR3 length equals 13 residues. The V segment lost 5 bases and the J segment 1 base; nucleotides outside the gene matches: 1. The V gene's germline CDR1 is LGHNA and CDR2 YNFKEQ. Input material: PBMCs or T cells enriched from blood (not recorded which). The rearrangement links TRBV4-2 to TRBJ2-7, with 8 bases lining up with TRBD1. This TCR came from a man aged 35-49 years who had recovered from COVID-19. This chain's CDR3 is CASSNRGSYEQYF. Here the CDR3 DNA reads TGTGCCAGCAGCAACAGGGGGTCCTACGAGCAGTACTTC.